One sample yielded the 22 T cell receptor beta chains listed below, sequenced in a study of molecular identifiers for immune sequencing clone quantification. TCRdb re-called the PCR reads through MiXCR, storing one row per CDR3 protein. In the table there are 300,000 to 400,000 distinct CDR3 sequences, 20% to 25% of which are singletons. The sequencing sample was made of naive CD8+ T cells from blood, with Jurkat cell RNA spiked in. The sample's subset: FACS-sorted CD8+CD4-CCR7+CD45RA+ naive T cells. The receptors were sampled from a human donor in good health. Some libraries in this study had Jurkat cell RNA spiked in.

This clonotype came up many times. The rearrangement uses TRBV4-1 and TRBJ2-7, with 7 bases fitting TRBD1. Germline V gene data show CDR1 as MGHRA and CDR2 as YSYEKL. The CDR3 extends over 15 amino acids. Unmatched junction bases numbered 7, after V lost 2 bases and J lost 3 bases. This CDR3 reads CASSQTTGTGYEQYF. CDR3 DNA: TGCGCCAGCAGCCAAACGACAGGGACGGGCTACGAGCAGTACTTC.

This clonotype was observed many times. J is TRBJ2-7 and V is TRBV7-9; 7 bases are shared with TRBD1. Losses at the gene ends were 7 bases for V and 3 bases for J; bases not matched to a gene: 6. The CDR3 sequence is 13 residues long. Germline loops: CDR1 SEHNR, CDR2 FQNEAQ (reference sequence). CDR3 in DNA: TGTGCCAGCACCCAGGGGGTGGTCTACGAGCAGTACTTC. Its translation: CASTQGVVYEQYF.

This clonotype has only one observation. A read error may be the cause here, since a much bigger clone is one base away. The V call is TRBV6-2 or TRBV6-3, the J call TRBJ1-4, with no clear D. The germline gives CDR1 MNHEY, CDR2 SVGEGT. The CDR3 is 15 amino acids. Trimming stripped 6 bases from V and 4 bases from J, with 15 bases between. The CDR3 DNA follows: TGTGCCAGCAGCCGAGGACGTCCGGATAATGAAAAACTGTTTTTT. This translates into CASSRGRPDNEKLFF.

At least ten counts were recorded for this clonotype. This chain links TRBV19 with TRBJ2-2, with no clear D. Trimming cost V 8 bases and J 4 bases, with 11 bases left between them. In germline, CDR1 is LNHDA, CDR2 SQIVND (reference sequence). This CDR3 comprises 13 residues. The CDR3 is CASPQNGTGELFF. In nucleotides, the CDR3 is TGTGCCAGTCCTCAGAATGGCACCGGGGAGCTGTTTTTT.

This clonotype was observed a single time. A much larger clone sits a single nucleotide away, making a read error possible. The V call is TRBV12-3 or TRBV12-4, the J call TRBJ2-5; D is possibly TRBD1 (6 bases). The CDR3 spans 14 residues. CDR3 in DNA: TGTGCCAGCAGTGGTCCGGGACAACAAGAGACCCGGTACTTC. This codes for CASSGPGQQETRYF.

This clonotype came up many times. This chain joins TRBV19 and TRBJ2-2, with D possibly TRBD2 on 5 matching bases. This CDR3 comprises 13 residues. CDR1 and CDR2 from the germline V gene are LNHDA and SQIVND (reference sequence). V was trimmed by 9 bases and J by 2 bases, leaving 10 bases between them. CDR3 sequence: CASLGLNTGELFF. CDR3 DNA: TGTGCCAGCCTCGGACTTAACACCGGGGAGCTGTTTTTT.

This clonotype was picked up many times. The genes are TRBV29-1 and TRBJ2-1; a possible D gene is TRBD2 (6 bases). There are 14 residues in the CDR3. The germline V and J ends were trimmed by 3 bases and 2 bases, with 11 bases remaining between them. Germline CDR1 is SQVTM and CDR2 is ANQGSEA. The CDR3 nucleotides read TGCAGCGTTGAGCCTGGAGGGCCCTACAATGAGCAGTTCTTC. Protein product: CSVEPGGPYNEQFF.

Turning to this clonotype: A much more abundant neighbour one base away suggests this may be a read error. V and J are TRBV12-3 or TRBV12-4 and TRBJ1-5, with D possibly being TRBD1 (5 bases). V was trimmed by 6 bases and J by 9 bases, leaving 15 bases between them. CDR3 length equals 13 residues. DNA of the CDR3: TGTGCCAGCAGCCGGGGGGGGAGTCGGCCCCAGCATTTT. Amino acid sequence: CASSRGGSRPQHF.

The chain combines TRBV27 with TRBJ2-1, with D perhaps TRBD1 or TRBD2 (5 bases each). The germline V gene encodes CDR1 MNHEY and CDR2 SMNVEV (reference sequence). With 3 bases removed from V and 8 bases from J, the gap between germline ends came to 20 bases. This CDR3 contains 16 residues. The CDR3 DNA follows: TGTGCCAGCAGTTTCGAATCGGGACCCATGGGAGATGAGCAGTTCTTC. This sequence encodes CASSFESGPMGDEQFF.

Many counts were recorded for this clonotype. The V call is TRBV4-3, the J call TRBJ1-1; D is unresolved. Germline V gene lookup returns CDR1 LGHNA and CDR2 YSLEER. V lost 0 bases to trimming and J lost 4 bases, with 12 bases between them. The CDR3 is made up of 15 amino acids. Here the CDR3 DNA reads TGCGCCAGCAGCCAAGATCCAGCTGGGAGCACTGAAGCTTTCTTT. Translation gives CASSQDPAGSTEAFF.

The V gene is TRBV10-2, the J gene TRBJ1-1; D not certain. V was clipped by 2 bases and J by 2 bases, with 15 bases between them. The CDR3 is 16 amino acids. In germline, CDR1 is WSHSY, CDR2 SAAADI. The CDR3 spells CASSEGRARSNTEAFF. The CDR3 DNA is TGCGCCAGCAGTGAGGGGAGGGCCAGATCAAACACTGAAGCTTTCTTT.

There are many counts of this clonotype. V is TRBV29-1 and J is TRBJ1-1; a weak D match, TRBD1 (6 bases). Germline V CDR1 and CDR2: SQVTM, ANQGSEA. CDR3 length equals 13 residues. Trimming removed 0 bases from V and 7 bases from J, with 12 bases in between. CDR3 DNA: TGCAGCGTTGAAGATCTTAGGGGGTTTGAAGCTTTCTTT. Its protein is CSVEDLRGFEAFF.

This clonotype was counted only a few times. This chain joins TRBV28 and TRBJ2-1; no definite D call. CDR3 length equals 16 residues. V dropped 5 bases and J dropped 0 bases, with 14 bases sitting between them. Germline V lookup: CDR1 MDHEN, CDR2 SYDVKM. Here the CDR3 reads CASSPLTVSSYNEQFF. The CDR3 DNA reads TGTGCCAGCAGTCCCCTCACGGTTAGCTCCTACAATGAGCAGTTCTTC.

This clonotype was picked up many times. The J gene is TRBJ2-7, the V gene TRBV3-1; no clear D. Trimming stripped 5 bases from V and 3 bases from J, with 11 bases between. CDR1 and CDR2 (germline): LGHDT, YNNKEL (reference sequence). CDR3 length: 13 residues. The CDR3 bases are TGTGCCAGCAGCTACCCGGGCGTCTACGAGCAGTACTTC. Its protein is CASSYPGVYEQYF.

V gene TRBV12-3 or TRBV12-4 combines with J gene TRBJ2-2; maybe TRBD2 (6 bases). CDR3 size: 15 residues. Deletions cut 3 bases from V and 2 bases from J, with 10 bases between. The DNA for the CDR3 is TGTGCCAGCAGTTTTCTAGCGCTTAACACCGGGGAGCTGTTTTTT. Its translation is CASSFLALNTGELFF.

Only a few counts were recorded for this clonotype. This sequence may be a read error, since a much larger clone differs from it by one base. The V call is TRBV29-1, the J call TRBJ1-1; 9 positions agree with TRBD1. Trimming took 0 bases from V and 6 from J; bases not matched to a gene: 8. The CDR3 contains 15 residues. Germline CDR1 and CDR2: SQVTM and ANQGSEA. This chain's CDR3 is CSVEDLRTGAPEAFF. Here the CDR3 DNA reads TGCAGCGTTGAAGATCTTAGGACAGGGGCTCCTGAAGCTTTCTTT. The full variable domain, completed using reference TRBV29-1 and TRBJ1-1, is SAVISQKPSRDICQRGTSLTIQCQVDSQVTMMFWYRQQPGQSLTLIATANQGSEATYESGFVIDKFPISRPNLTFSTLTVSNMSPEDSSIYLCSVEDLRTGAPEAFFGQGTRLTVV.

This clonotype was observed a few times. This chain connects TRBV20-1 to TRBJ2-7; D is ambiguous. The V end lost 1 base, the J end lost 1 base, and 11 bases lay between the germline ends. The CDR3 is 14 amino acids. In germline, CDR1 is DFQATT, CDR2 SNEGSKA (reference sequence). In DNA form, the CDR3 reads TGCAGTGCTAGAGCGTTTGGGTCTTCCTACGAGCAGTACTTC. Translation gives CSARAFGSSYEQYF.

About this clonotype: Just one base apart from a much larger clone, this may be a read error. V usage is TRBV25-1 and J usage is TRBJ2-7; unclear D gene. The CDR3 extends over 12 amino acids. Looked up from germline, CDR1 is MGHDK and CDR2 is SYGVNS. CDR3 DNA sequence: TGTGCCAGCAGTATGATCGGCTACGAGCGGTACTTC. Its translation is CASSMIGYERYF.

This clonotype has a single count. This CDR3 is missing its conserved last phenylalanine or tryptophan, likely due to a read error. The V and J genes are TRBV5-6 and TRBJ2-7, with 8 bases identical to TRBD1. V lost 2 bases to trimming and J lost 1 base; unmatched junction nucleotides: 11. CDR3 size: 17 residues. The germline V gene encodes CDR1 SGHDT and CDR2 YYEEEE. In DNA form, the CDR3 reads TGTGCCAGCAGCTTCTCCCCGGGACAGGTTTTTTCCTACGAGCAGTACCTC. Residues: CASSFSPGQVFSYEQYL.

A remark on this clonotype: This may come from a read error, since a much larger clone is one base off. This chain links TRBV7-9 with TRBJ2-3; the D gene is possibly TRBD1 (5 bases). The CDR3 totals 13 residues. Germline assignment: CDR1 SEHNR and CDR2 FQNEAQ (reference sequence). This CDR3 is CASSPELTDTRYF. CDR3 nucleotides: TGTGCCAGCAGCCCCGAATTGACAGATACGCGGTATTTT.

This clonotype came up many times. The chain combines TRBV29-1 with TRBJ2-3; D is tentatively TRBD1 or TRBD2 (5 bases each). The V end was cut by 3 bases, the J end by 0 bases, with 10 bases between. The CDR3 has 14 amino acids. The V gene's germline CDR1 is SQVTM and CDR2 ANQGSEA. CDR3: CSVDWGSSTDTQYF. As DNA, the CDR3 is TGCAGCGTTGATTGGGGGAGCAGCACAGATACGCAGTATTTT.

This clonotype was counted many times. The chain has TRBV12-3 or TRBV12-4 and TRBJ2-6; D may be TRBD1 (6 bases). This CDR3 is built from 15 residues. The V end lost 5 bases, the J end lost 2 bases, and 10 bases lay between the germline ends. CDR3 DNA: TGTGCCAGCAGTCCTGACAGGACTGGGGCCAACGTCCTGACTTTC. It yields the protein CASSPDRTGANVLTF.